The sequence of this T cell receptor (beta chain) was determined in a study of T cell changes during pregnancy in multiple sclerosis. Profiled with immunoSEQ multiplex PCR; TCRdb holds only in-frame clones, not every one. The repertoire holds 90,000 to 95,000 clones, with approximately 89% as singletons. Per the germline V gene, CDR1 is SGHVS and CDR2 is FQNEAQ. Trimming took 1 base from V and 6 from J, leaving 7 bases between them. The CDR3 totals 12 residues. This material consisted of peripheral blood, taken before pregnancy. This receptor was identified in a female donor with multiple sclerosis, enrolled in a pregnancy study. This chain joins TRBV7-8 and TRBJ2-7, with D possibly TRBD2 on 5 matching bases. DNA of the CDR3: TGTGCCAGCAGCTTAGTCGGGGTCGAGCAGTACTTC. As protein: CASSLVGVEQYF.